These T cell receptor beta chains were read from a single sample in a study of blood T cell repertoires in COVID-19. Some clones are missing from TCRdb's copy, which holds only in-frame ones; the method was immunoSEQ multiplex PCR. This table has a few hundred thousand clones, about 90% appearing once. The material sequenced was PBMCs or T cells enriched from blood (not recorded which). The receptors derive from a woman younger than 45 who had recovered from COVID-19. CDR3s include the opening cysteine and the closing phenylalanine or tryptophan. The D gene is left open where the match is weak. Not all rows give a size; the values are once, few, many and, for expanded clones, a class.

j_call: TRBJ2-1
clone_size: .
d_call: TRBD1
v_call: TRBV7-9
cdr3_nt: TGTGCCAGCGTCCCCGGGACAGGGAACAATGAGCAGTTCTTC
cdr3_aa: CASVPGTGNNEQFF

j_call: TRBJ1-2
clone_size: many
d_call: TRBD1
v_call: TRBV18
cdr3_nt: TGTGCCAGCTCTCCTTCCGGGACAGGGGACTATGGCTACACCTTC
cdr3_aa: CASSPSGTGDYGYTF

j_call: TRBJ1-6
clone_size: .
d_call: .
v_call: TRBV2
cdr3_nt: TGTGCCAGCAACCTAGGGGCGAGTTTTAATTCACCCCTCCACTTT
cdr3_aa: CASNLGASFNSPLHF

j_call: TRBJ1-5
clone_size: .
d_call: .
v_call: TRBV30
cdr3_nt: TGTGCCTGGAACCTGGCAGGGCAGCCCCAGCATTTT
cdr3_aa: CAWNLAGQPQHF

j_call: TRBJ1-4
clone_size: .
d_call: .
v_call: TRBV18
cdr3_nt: TGTGCCAGCTCACCCGAAGGACAAGGGAAACTGTTTTTT
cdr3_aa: CASSPEGQGKLFF

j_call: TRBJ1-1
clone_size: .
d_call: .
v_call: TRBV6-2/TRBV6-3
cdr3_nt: TGTGCCAGCAGTTGGAATGCGGACACTGAAGCTTTCTTT
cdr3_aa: CASSWNADTEAFF

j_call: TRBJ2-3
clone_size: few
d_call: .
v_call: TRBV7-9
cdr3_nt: TGTGCCAGCAGTAATAGTGTGGGCACAGATACGCAGTATTTT
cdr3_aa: CASSNSVGTDTQYF

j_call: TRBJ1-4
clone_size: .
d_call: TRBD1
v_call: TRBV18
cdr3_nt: TGTGCCAGCTCACCAGACGACAGGGGGTCTCGTGAAAAACTGTTTTTT
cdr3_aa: CASSPDDRGSREKLFF

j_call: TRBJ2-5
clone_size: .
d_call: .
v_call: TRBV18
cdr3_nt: TGTGCCAGCTCACCAATCTCAGGGGCACAAGAGACCCAGTACTTC
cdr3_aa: CASSPISGAQETQYF

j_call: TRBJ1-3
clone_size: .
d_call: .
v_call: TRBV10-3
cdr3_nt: TGTGCCATCAGTGGGAGTTCTGGAAACACCATATATTTT
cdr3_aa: CAISGSSGNTIYF

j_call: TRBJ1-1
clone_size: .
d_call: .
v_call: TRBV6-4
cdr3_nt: TGTGCCAGCAGTGGGGACTGGGGGAACACTGAAGCTTTCTTT
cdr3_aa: CASSGDWGNTEAFF

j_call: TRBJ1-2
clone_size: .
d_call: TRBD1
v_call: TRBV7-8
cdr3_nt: TGTGCCAGCAGCTCGACAGGGAACTATGGCTACACCTTC
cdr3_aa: CASSSTGNYGYTF

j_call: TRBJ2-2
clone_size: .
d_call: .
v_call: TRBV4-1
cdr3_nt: TGCGCCAGCAGCCAACACTCCGGGGAGCTGTTTTTT
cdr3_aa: CASSQHSGELFF

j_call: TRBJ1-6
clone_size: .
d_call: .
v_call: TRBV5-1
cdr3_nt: TGCGCCAGCAGCTTGGACAGCAATTCACCCCTCCACTTT
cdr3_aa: CASSLDSNSPLHF

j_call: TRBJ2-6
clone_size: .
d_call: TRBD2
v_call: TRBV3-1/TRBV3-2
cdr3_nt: TGTGCCAGCAGCCCGGGACTAGCGGGACCGTCTGGGGCCAACGTCCTGACTTTC
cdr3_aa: CASSPGLAGPSGANVLTF

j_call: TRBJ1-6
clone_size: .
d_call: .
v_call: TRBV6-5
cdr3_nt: TGTGCCAGCAAGAGGGGGAAGGGTTCACCCCTCCACTTT
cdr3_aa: CASKRGKGSPLHF

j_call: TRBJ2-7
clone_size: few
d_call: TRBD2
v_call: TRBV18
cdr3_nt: TGTGCCAGCTCATCCGTCGGGGGGACTCAAGCTATCTACGAGCAGTACTTC
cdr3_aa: CASSSVGGTQAIYEQYF

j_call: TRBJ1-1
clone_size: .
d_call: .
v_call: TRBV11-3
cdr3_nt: TGTGCCAGCAGCTTAAACGGGAACACTGAAGCTTTCTTT
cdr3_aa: CASSLNGNTEAFF

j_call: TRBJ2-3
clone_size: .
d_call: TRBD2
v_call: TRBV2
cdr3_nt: TGTGCCAGCAGTGCAGGGGCTAGCGGGAGCGCCCCAGATACGCAGTATTTT
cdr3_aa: CASSAGASGSAPDTQYF

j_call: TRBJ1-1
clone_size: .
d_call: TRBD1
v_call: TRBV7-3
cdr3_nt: TGTGCCAGCAGCTCCGGGACAGGGAGGGCTTGGACTGAAGCTTTCTTT
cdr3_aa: CASSSGTGRAWTEAFF

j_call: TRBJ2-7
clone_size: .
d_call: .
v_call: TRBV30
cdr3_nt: TGTGCCTGGAGTTCCAGTACCTACGAGCAGTACTTC
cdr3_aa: CAWSSSTYEQYF

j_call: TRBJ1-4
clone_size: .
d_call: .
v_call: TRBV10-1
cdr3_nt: TGCGCCAGCAGTCCAGGAACTGAAAAACTGTTTTTT
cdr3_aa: CASSPGTEKLFF

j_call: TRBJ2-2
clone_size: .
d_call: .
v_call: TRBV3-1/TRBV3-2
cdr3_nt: TGTGCCAGCAGCCCAAGCCTGGGAGCGAACACCGGGGAGCTGTTTTTT
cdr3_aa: CASSPSLGANTGELFF

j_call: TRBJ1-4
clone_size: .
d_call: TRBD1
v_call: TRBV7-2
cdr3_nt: TGTGCCAGCAGCTTATCGGGACAGCCTAATGAAAAACTGTTTTTT
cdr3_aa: CASSLSGQPNEKLFF

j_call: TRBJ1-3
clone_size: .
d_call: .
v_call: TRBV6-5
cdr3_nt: TGTGCCAGCAGGAGGGGGAGAGATGGAAACACCATATATTTT
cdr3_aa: CASRRGRDGNTIYF

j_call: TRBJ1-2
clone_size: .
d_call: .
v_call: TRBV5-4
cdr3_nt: TGTGCCAGCAGCTTGGCCTGGCAGGGCAATGGCTACACCTTC
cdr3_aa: CASSLAWQGNGYTF

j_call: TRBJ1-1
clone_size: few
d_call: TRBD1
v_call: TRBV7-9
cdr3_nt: TGTGCCAGCAGCTTATCCTACGACAGGGTGAATGAAGCTTTCTTT
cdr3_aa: CASSLSYDRVNEAFF

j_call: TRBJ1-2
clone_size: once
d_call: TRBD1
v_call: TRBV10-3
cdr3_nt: TGTGCCATCAGGAGACAGGGGTCGCATGGCTACACCTTC
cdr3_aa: CAIRRQGSHGYTF

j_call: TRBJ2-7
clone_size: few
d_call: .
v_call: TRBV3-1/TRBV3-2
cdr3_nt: TGTGCCAGCAGCCAAGCGGGGGGCCATGGCGAGCAGTACTTC
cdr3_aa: CASSQAGGHGEQYF

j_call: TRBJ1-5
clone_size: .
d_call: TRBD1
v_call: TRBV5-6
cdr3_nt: TGTGCCAGCAGCTTCGGGACAGGCCGCAATCAGCCCCAGCATTTT
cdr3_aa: CASSFGTGRNQPQHF

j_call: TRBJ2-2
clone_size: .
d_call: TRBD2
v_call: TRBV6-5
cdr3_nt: TGTGCCAGTACGACTCAGGGACTAGTACTCGGGGAGCTGTTTTTT
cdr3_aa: CASTTQGLVLGELFF

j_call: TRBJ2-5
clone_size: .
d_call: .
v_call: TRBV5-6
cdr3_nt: TGTGCCAGCGGGGATCCTCGAGGGATGGAGACCCAGTACTTC
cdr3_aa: CASGDPRGMETQYF

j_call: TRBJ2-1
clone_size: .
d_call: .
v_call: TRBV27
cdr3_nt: TGTGCCAGCAGTTCGCAAACAGGGAGCTCCTACAATGAGCAGTTCTTC
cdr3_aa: CASSSQTGSSYNEQFF

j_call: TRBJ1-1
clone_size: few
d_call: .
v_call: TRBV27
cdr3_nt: TGTGCCAGCAGTTTAGAGTCGAGTTTGAGGACTGAAGCTTTCTTT
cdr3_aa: CASSLESSLRTEAFF

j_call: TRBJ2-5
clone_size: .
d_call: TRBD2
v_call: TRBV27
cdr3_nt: TGTGCCAGCAGTTTAAGAGCGCTAAAAGCGGGGGGCCAAGAGACCCAGTACTTC
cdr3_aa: CASSLRALKAGGQETQYF

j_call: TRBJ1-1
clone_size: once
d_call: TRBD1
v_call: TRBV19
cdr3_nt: TGTGCCAGTAGTGACAGGGCGAACACTGAAGCTTTCTTT
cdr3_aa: CASSDRANTEAFF

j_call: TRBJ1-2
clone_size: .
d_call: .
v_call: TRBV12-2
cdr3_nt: TGTGCAAGTCGCCCCGGTCAGGGGGCTAACTATGGCTACACCTTC
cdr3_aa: CASRPGQGANYGYTF

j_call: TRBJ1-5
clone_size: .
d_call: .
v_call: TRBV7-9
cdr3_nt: TGTGCCAGCAGCTTATCCATTTCAGGCAATCAGCCCCAGCATTTT
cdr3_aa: CASSLSISGNQPQHF

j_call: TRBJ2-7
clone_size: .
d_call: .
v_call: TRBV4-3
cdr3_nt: TGCGCCAGCAGCCAAGAGCCAGGGGCAACCTACGAGCAGTACTTC
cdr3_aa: CASSQEPGATYEQYF

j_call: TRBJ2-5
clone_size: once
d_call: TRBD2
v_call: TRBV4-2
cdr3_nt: TGTGCCAGCAGCCAGAGCTCTAGCGGGATTGAGGAGACCCAGTACTTC
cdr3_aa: CASSQSSSGIEETQYF

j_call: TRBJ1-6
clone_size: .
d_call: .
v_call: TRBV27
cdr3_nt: TGTGCCAGCAAGCCAGGGGCCTATTCACCCCTCCACTTT
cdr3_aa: CASKPGAYSPLHF

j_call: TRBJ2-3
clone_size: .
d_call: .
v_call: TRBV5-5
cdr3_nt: TGTGCCAGCAGCTTGGCGACAGATACGCAGTATTTT
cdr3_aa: CASSLATDTQYF

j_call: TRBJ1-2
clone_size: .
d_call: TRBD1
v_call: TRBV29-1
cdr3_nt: TGCAGCGTCTACGGGACAGGGGGCAACTATGGCTACACCTTC
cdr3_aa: CSVYGTGGNYGYTF

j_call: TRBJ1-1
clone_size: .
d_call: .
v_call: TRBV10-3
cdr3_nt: TGTGCCATCAGTGAGGCAGTCAACACTGAAGCTTTCTTT
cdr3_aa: CAISEAVNTEAFF

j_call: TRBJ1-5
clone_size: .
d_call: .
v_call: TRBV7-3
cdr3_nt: TGTGCCAGCAGGACCCAGGGTAGCAATCAGCCCCAGCATTTT
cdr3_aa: CASRTQGSNQPQHF

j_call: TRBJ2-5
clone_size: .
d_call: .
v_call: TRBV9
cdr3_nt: TGTGCCAGCAGCGTAGGTGTTTCCTCAGAGACCCAGTACTTC
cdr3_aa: CASSVGVSSETQYF

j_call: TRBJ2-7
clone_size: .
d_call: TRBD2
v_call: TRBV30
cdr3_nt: TGTGCCTTGGATTCGGGACTATCAAGTGGGGAGCAGTACTTC
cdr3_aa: CALDSGLSSGEQYF

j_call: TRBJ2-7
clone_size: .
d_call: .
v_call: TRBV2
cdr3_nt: TGTGCCAGCAGTTTAGAGTACGAGCAGTACTTC
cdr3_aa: CASSLEYEQYF

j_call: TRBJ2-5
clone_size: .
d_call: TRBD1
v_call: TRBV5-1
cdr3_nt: TGCGCCAGCAGCTTGAGGGACAGAAGACAAGAGACCCAGTACTTC
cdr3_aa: CASSLRDRRQETQYF

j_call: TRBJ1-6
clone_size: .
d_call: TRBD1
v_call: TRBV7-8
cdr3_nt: TGTGCCAGCAGCTATCGGACAGGGGTGGGCAATTCACCCCTCCACTTT
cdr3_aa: CASSYRTGVGNSPLHF

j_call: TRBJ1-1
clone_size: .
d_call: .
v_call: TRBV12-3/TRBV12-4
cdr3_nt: TGTGCCAGCAGTTTACGGGGAGGCACTGAAGCTTTCTTT
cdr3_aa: CASSLRGGTEAFF

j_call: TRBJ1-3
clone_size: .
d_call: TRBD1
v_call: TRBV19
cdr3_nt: TGTGCCAGTATCAAAACAGGGGGGCCTGGAAACACCATATATTTT
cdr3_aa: CASIKTGGPGNTIYF

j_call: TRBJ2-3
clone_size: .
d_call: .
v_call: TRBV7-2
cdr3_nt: TGTGCCAGCAGTAACCGGGGATTCAGCACAGATACGCAGTATTTT
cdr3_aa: CASSNRGFSTDTQYF

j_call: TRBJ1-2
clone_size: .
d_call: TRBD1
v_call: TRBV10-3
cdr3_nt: TGTGCCATCAAAGCGACAGGGGGCGTCTATGGCTACACCTTC
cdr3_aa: CAIKATGGVYGYTF